Following are 14 T cell receptor beta chains from one sample sequenced in a study of blood T cell repertoires in COVID-19. Assay: immunoSEQ multiplex PCR; the TCRdb copy retains only in-frame clones and omits some. Of fewer than 250,000 clones listed, around 84% are singletons. Sequenced sample: peripheral blood. Receptor source: a man between 60 and 70 years old with acute or convalescent COVID-19.

This chain joins TRBV2 and TRBJ1-2, with 9 nucleotides matching TRBD1. CDR3 length equals 13 residues. The V and J ends lost 6 bases and 3 bases, in that order; junction bases with no gene match: 2. Germline V gene sequence: CDR1 SNHLY, CDR2 FYNNEI. The CDR3 DNA reads TGTGCCAGCAGGGGACAGGGACACTATGGCTACACCTTC. Translation: CASRGQGHYGYTF.

This clone was observed a single time. The genes are TRBV5-1 and TRBJ2-7, with TRBD1 matching over 7 bases. Per germline, CDR1 SGHRS and CDR2 YFSETQ. V gave up 0 bases and J gave up 2 bases; unmatched junction bases: 2. This CDR3 contains 14 residues. CDR3 DNA: TGCGCCAGCAGCTTGGCGGGACAGCCCTACGAGCAGTACTTC. Translation gives CASSLAGQPYEQYF.

J is TRBJ1-4 and V is TRBV28, with D possibly TRBD1 on 5 matching bases. CDR3 length: 13 amino acids. Trimming left V 3 bases short and J 10 bases short, with 12 bases between. In germline, CDR1 is MDHEN, CDR2 SYDVKM. The CDR3 loop reads CASSLPRAAKLFF. The CDR3 coding sequence is TGTGCCAGCAGTTTGCCCAGGGCGGCAAAACTGTTTTTT.

This rearrangement joins TRBV5-3 to TRBJ2-7; 14 bases line up with TRBD2. Being an ORF, TRBV5-3 has a function that is uncertain. This CDR3 comprises 15 residues. V lost 4 bases, J lost 6 bases, and 6 bases stayed unmatched. Here the CDR3 DNA reads TGTGCCAGAAGCACACGACTAGCGGGGGGGCGCGAGCAGTACTTC. As protein: CARSTRLAGGREQYF.

The chain combines TRBV6-6 with TRBJ2-7; D might be TRBD2 (7 bases). Germline CDR1 reads MNHNY; CDR2 reads SVGAGI (reference sequence). This CDR3 region has 13 residues. Trimming removed 6 bases at V and 5 bases at J, with 14 bases between. CDR3 DNA sequence: TGTGCCAGCAGCCCCCGGGGGGCCCACGAGCAGTACTTC. Translated: CASSPRGAHEQYF.

The J gene is TRBJ1-4, the V gene TRBV2, with D possibly TRBD1 on 5 matching bases. V was cut by 4 bases and J by 10 bases, with 16 bases left in between. Germline V gives CDR1 SNHLY, CDR2 FYNNEI. The CDR3 runs 14 residues. DNA for the CDR3: TGTGCCAGCAGTGTGGGGCAGGCCGCAGGAAAACTGTTTTTT. This encodes CASSVGQAAGKLFF.

V gene TRBV7-3 combines with J gene TRBJ2-1; a weak D match, TRBD1 (6 bases). V was clipped by 0 bases and J by 7 bases, with 10 bases between them. This CDR3 has 14 residues. Per the germline V gene, CDR1 is SGHTA and CDR2 is FQGTGA. DNA for the CDR3: TGTGCCAGCAGCTTAACCGCACAGGGAAATGAGCAGTTCTTC. Translating it yields CASSLTAQGNEQFF.

This chain links TRBV3-1 (or the pseudogene TRBV3-2) with TRBJ2-7, with TRBD1 identical over 7 bases. Germline CDR1 is LGHDT and CDR2 is YNNKEL (reference sequence). The CDR3 covers 13 residues. The junction had 2 bases not matched to a gene; V was cut back by 3 bases and J by 3 bases. The CDR3 DNA reads as TGTGCCAGCAGCCACCGGGACAGCTACGAGCAGTACTTC. Its protein product is CASSHRDSYEQYF.

The chain is built from TRBV4-1 and TRBJ2-2, with 12 nucleotides matching TRBD2. V shed 1 base and J 0 bases; nucleotides not matched to a gene: 6. CDR1 MGHRA and CDR2 YSYEKL come from the germline V gene. The CDR3 sequence is 19 residues long. The CDR3 loop reads CASSQVTLAGGPNTGELFF. Here the CDR3 DNA reads TGCGCCAGCAGCCAAGTTACCCTAGCGGGGGGGCCGAACACCGGGGAGCTGTTTTTT.

This chain joins TRBV18 and TRBJ1-6; perhaps TRBD1 as D (6 bases). Germline V gene lookup returns CDR1 KGHSH and CDR2 LQKENI. Trimming left V 4 bases short and J 8 bases short, with 9 bases between. CDR3 length: 13 amino acids. CDR3 bases: TGTGCCAGCTCACAAAACAGGGATTCACCCCTCCACTTT. This encodes CASSQNRDSPLHF.

This clone has only one observation. The chain links TRBV5-1 to TRBJ1-3, with D possibly being TRBD1 (6 bases). Looked up from germline, CDR1 is SGHRS and CDR2 is YFSETQ. With 7 bases removed from V and 0 bases from J, the gap between germline ends came to 20 bases. The CDR3 is 17 residues long. The CDR3 sequence is CASQPQPQGISGNTIYF. The DNA for the CDR3 is TGCGCCAGCCAACCCCAACCACAGGGAATCTCTGGAAACACCATATATTTT.

The V and J genes are TRBV11-2 and TRBJ2-3, with TRBD1 matching 10 bases. Germline CDR1 reads SGHAT; CDR2 reads FQNNGV. The CDR3 runs to 16 residues. V dropped 4 bases and J dropped 1; count of bases not matched to a gene: 5. This CDR3 reads CASSYRQGAGTDTQYF. CDR3 DNA sequence: TGTGCCAGCAGCTACAGACAGGGGGCGGGCACAGATACGCAGTATTTT.

V is TRBV2 and J is TRBJ2-1, with TRBD2 identical over 8 bases. Trimming cost V 9 bases and J 5 bases; bases outside gene matches: 9. Germline V gene sequence: CDR1 SNHLY, CDR2 FYNNEI. This CDR3 is 14 amino acids long. The CDR3 nucleotides read TGTGCCAGGGAAGCGGGGGTGCTCCACAATGAGCAGTTCTTC. Its protein is CAREAGVLHNEQFF.

The CDR3 here is CASSSGQGAYEQYF. For the CDR3, the DNA is TGTGCCAGCAGCTCGGGACAGGGGGCCTACGAGCAGTACTTC. V gene TRBV7-3 combines with J gene TRBJ2-7, with TRBD1 identical over 11 bases. The germline gives CDR1 SGHTA, CDR2 FQGTGA. Trimming cost V 4 bases and J 2 bases; bases outside gene matches: 1. The CDR3 extends over 14 amino acids.